The clone carrying this T cell receptor beta chain was counted a few times. Its antigen remains unidentified. These data come from a study of cytomegalovirus exposure and HLA in healthy donors. Study-level results: Researchers reported that a few CMV-associated chains were confirmed in vitro as CMV antigen-specific. Roughly uniform depth of sequencing across donors was assumed in presence/absence analyses. The analysis excluded some indistinguishable V segments, including TRBV6-2 and TRBV6-3.

The germline V gene has CDR1 MNHNS and CDR2 SASEGT. The CDR3 has 16 residues. The trim removed 1 base at V and 3 bases at J, leaving 6 bases unmatched. In the PCR, 60 Vbeta and 13 Jbeta primers were used. Under the authors' procedure: It was a later analysis that counted tens of millions of unique TCR beta chains, of which about 10 million were shared. The repertoire was sequenced with immunoSEQ multiplex PCR; TCRdb's copy has only in-frame clones and lacks some. V and J calls and clone size are copied from that table; D and trimming were computed from the DNA. The sample records approximately 30,000 clones, about 60% being singletons.

The sequenced material came from PBMCs. The rearrangement uses TRBV6-1 and TRBJ2-3; TRBD1 aligns across 8 bases. The clonotype originates from a man aged 50 to 59 in good health and CMV-seropositive. CDR3 amino acids: CASSEVETGATDTQYF. Written as DNA, the CDR3 is TGTGCCAGCAGTGAAGTCGAGACAGGGGCAACAGATACGCAGTATTTT.